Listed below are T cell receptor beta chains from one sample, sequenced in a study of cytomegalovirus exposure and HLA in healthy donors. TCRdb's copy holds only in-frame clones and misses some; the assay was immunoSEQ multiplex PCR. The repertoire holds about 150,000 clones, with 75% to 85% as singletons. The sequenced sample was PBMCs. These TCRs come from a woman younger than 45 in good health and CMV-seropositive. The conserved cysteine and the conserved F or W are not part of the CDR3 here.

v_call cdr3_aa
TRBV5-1 ASSLYPGDRGINTIY
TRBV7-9 ASSLQNSNTGELF
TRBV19 ASSIDRDLAQPQH
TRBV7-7 ARTTGDSNQPQH
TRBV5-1 ASRKTDSLAKNIQY
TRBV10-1 ASQVRTGVDYEQY
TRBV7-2 ASSLGVNYEQY
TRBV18 ASSLTQAYEQY
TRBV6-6 ASTPATGRTNQPQH
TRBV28 ASSLGQVYEQY